This TCR beta chain comes out of a study of regulatory T cells in long-lasting Graves disease. Time point indicated: persistent/refractory GD, antithyroid drugs over 5 years with positive TRAb. PBMCs were the source of the RNA used for TCR sequencing. HTBI primers from iRepertoire and Arm-PCR of CDR3 regions yielded the TCR beta libraries. MiXCR was run by TCRdb on the multiplex PCR reads, yielding one entry per CDR3 protein. Of a few hundred thousand distinct CDR3 sequences in the sample, 20% to 25% were seen once. Per the germline V gene, CDR1 is SNHLY and CDR2 is FYNNEI. The CDR3 consists of 15 residues. J gave up 3 bases and V 6 bases, and 6 bases lay outside the gene matches. Study-wide findings and caveats: Exclusively peripheral blood, rather than thyroid tissue, was studied. Sharing of public clonotypes was greater in persistent patients (about 3,000) than in new patients (approximately 940). Persistent disease preferred TRBV28, TRBJ1-2 and TRBJ2-5; new disease, TRBV20-1 and TRBJ2-1.

This clonotype was observed a few times. Its antigen remains unknown. This chain connects TRBV2 to TRBJ2-3; 10 bases map to TRBD1. This clonotype originated in a woman between 40 and 55 years old with Graves disease. The input for sequencing was peripheral blood mononuclear cells (PBMCs), taken when the disease was refractory, from a patient treated with antithyroid drugs. The CDR3 here is CASSDWTGGTDTQYF. The CDR3 nucleotides are TGTGCCAGCAGCGACTGGACAGGGGGAACAGATACGCAGTATTTT.